What follows are 19 T cell receptor beta chains derived from one specimen sequenced in a study of T cells after posttransplantation cyclophosphamide. Busulfan-fludarabine conditioning, marrow transplant, and cyclophosphamide on days +3 and +4 were administered. Clones were sequenced by immunoSEQ multiplex PCR, and TCRdb holds only the in-frame ones, with some missing. The profile covers 7,000 to 9,000 clones, none occurring a single time. This specimen consisted of PBMCs, obtained after allogeneic stem cell transplant with posttransplant cyclophosphamide. All receptors come from a female patient aged 45 to 65 who received an allogeneic stem cell transplant from a related donor, was CMV-positive, and had no GVHD. Some T cells here may be from the graft donor.

This clone showed up many times. This chain uses TRBV7-2 with TRBJ1-3; a possible D gene is TRBD1 (5 bases). The germline V gene encodes CDR1 SGHTA and CDR2 FQGNSA. V lost 1 base and J 2 bases, leaving 12 bases between the germline ends. This CDR3 has 16 residues. In DNA, the CDR3 is TGTGCCAGCAGCTTAGAGTTCGGGGGAACTGGAAACACCATATATTTT. Its translation: CASSLEFGGTGNTIYF.

This clone was detected many times. This chain connects TRBV19 to TRBJ2-2; D might be TRBD1 or TRBD2, each matching 5 bases. The germline V gene has CDR1 LNHDA and CDR2 SQIVND (reference sequence). V was cut by 8 bases and J by 5 bases, with 15 bases left in between. CDR3 size: 14 residues. The CDR3 DNA reads as TGTGCCAGTTCGAAGGGGAGTGGGACCGGGGAGCTGTTTTTT. Translated, it gives CASSKGSGTGELFF.

This clone showed up just a few times. DNA for the CDR3: TGTGCCAGCAGTTTACGGCCCAGGAGGGGGCAAGAGACCCAGTACTTC. It encodes CASSLRPRRGQETQYF. The chain uses TRBV27 and TRBJ2-5; D may correspond to TRBD1 or TRBD2 (6 bases each). V was clipped by 2 bases and J by 2 bases, with 15 bases between them. The V gene's germline CDR1 is MNHEY and CDR2 SMNVEV (reference sequence). The CDR3 has 16 residues.

This clone was recorded at least ten times. The V gene is TRBV19, the J gene TRBJ1-2, with 8 bases that match TRBD1. J lost 2 bases, V lost 5 bases, and 7 bases had no gene match. Per the germline V gene, CDR1 is LNHDA and CDR2 is SQIVND (reference sequence). CDR3 length: 15 amino acids. The CDR3: CASSRRQGSNYGYTF. Here the CDR3 DNA reads TGTGCCAGTAGTCGGCGACAGGGGAGCAACTATGGCTACACCTTC.

This clone appeared many times. For the CDR3, the DNA is TGTGCCAGCCTGACAGGTTTAAACGAGCAGTACTTC. It encodes CASLTGLNEQYF. The chain carries TRBV28 and TRBJ2-7; D is perhaps TRBD1 (6 bases). The CDR3 totals 12 residues. V was pared by 8 bases and J by 5 bases, with 13 bases between. Germline CDR1 is MDHEN and CDR2 is SYDVKM.

This clone was seen at least ten times. The chain couples TRBV2 to TRBJ2-7, with TRBD2 as a possible D gene (6 bases). The CDR3 runs 13 residues. Germline V gene sequence: CDR1 SNHLY, CDR2 FYNNEI. Trimming took off 10 bases at V and 0 bases at J, with 13 bases between the two ends. CDR3 region: CATLGGNSYEQYF. As DNA, the CDR3 is TGTGCCACCCTCGGGGGAAACTCCTACGAGCAGTACTTC.

This clone was seen repeatedly, ten times or more. CDR3 loop: CASSNSGISTDTQYF. The CDR3 DNA is TGTGCCAGCAGTAATAGCGGGATAAGCACAGATACGCAGTATTTT. The rearrangement uses TRBV7-9 and TRBJ2-3; 8 bases are a match to TRBD2. The CDR3 consists of 15 residues. CDR1 SEHNR and CDR2 FQNEAQ come from the germline V gene (reference sequence). V dropped 6 bases and J dropped 0; count of bases not matched to a gene: 5. Together with reference TRBV7-9 and TRBJ2-3, the CDR3 gives the full variable domain: DTGVSQNPRHKITKRGQNVTFRCDPISEHNRLYWYRQTLGQGPEFLTYFQNEAQLEKSRLLSDRFSAERPKGSFSTLEIQRTEQGDSAMYLCASSNSGISTDTQYFGPGTRLTVL.

This clone was detected ten times or more. The DNA is omitted, as the CDR3 cannot be located on it reliably, and the CDR3 follows TCRdb's listing. The rearrangement links TRBV27 to TRBJ2-7; the table gives TRBD1 as D, unverified against the DNA. The CDR3 length is 16 residues, termini included. From germline, CDR1 is MNHEY and CDR2 SMNVEV (reference sequence). CDR3 region: CASSLYFGGGARGEYF.

This clone has ten or more counts. This chain uses TRBV12-3 or TRBV12-4 with TRBJ2-7; perhaps TRBD1 as D (6 bases). CDR3 length equals 15 residues. V lost 3 bases to trimming and J lost 4 bases, with 16 bases between them. The CDR3 DNA sequence: TGTGCCAGCAGTTTTGGGGGCGGCAATGGGTACGAGCAGTACTTC. Encoded protein: CASSFGGGNGYEQYF.

This clone is deemed medium-sized. The genes are TRBV19 and TRBJ1-3, with 7 bases lining up with TRBD1. The V gene end was trimmed by 3 bases and the J gene end by 8 bases; junction bases not matched to a gene: 4. Germline CDR1 and CDR2: LNHDA and SQIVND (reference sequence). This CDR3 is built from 13 residues. The CDR3 DNA is TGTGCCAGTAGTATGTCCGGGACAGACACCATATATTTT. Residues: CASSMSGTDTIYF.

This clone showed up many times. The V gene is TRBV7-9, the J gene TRBJ2-1; D is unresolved. The V end lost 5 bases, the J end lost 1 base, and 12 bases lay between the germline ends. The germline V gene encodes CDR1 SEHNR and CDR2 FQNEAQ (reference sequence). The CDR3 length is 15 residues. This chain's CDR3 is CASSPLSVSYNEQFF. Here the CDR3 DNA reads TGTGCCAGCAGCCCCCTCAGCGTTTCCTACAATGAGCAGTTCTTC.

This clone was counted at least ten times. The gene calls are TRBV6-2 or TRBV6-3 and TRBJ2-3; TRBD1 matches 10 bases. Germline V gene data show CDR1 as MNHEY and CDR2 as SVGEGT. CDR3 length equals 15 residues. Losses at the gene ends were 8 bases for V and 11 bases for J; bases not matched to a gene: 16. The CDR3, as DNA: TGTGCCAGCGTGAGGTGGGACAGGGGTCCCCCTAGGCAGTATTTT. Its translation: CASVRWDRGPPRQYF.

This clone occurred many times. The chain has TRBV29-1 and TRBJ1-3; 7 bases are a match to TRBD1. With V trimmed by 6 bases and J by 0 bases, 8 bases remained unmatched. The CDR3 spans 15 residues. Germline V gives CDR1 SQVTM, CDR2 ANQGSEA. The CDR3 here is CSVLQGTNSGNTIYF. Here the CDR3 DNA reads TGCAGCGTACTACAGGGGACCAACTCTGGAAACACCATATATTTT. Filled out from reference TRBV29-1 and TRBJ1-3, the complete variable domain reads SAVISQKPSRDICQRGTSLTIQCQVDSQVTMMFWYRQQPGQSLTLIATANQGSEATYESGFVIDKFPISRPNLTFSTLTVSNMSPEDSSIYLCSVLQGTNSGNTIYFGEGSWLTVV.

This chain connects TRBV11-3 to TRBJ2-5; the D call may be TRBD1 or TRBD2 (5 bases each). Germline CDR1 and CDR2: SGHNT and YENEEA. Trimming shortened V by 3 bases and J by 5 bases, and 16 bases separated the two germline ends. This CDR3 spans 15 amino acids. The CDR3 sequence is CASSFTSQGVETQYF. The CDR3 region has the DNA TGTGCCAGCAGCTTTACGTCGCAGGGAGTGGAGACCCAGTACTTC.

This clone was detected ten times or more. J is TRBJ1-5 and V is TRBV30; possibly TRBD1 for D (6 bases). V shed 0 bases and J shed 5 bases, with 14 bases lying between them. Per the germline V gene, CDR1 is GTSNPN and CDR2 is SVGIG (reference sequence). CDR3 length: 15 residues. The chain's CDR3 is CAWSVPIRGDQPQHF. CDR3 in DNA: TGTGCCTGGAGTGTCCCGATCAGGGGCGATCAGCCCCAGCATTTT.

This clone was detected ten times or more. V and J are TRBV9 and TRBJ1-5, with TRBD1 matching over 8 bases. J lost 4 bases, V lost 3 bases, and 6 bases had no gene match. The germline V gene has CDR1 SGDLS and CDR2 YYNGEE. This CDR3 spans 15 amino acids. The CDR3 is CASSGTGRGNQPQHF. The CDR3 nucleotides read TGTGCCAGCAGCGGGACAGGGAGGGGGAATCAGCCCCAGCATTTT.

This clone has at least ten counts. V is TRBV7-3 and J is TRBJ2-2; D might be TRBD1 (7 bases). Germline CDR1 and CDR2: SGHTA and FQGTGA. The CDR3 extends over 14 amino acids. V gave up 7 bases and J gave up 1 base, with 10 bases separating them. The CDR3 sequence is CASTQGGNTGELFF. The CDR3 coding sequence is TGTGCCAGCACCCAGGGGGGGAACACCGGGGAGCTGTTTTTT.

This clone has a count of ten or more. V usage is TRBV2 and J usage is TRBJ2-7; D ambiguous. CDR3 length equals 13 residues. CDR1 SNHLY and CDR2 FYNNEI come from the germline V gene. V dropped 2 bases and J dropped 3 bases, with 8 bases sitting between them. DNA of the CDR3: TGTGCCAGCAGTGAAATAAGAGGCTACGAGCAGTACTTC. It is translated as CASSEIRGYEQYF.

In this sample, this clone turned up many times. The chain joins TRBV9 to TRBJ2-7, with 14 bases identical to TRBD2. Germline loops: CDR1 SGDLS, CDR2 YYNGEE. The V and J ends lost 4 bases and 0 bases, in that order; junction bases with no gene match: 6. The CDR3 consists of 17 residues. CDR3 DNA: TGTGCCAGCAGCCACGGACTAGCGGGAGGAATCTCCTACGAGCAGTACTTC. Translating it yields CASSHGLAGGISYEQYF.